Below are 21 T cell receptor beta chains sequenced from a single sample in a study of T cells in Graves' hyperthyroidism and ophthalmopathy. Authors of the study amplified TCR beta CDR3 regions from RNA transcripts. HTBI primers drove first-round RT-PCR of the TCR CDR3. MiXCR, applied by TCRdb to the multiplex PCR reads, yields one record per CDR3 protein. The table includes 730,000 or so distinct CDR3 sequences, around a sixth detected once. Input material: blood. These receptors were taken from a woman aged 45-65 years with Graves' hyperthyroidism that later progressed to Graves' ophthalmopathy.

This clonotype was counted ten times or more. The chain has TRBV20-1 and TRBJ2-1; 10 nucleotides agree with TRBD2. V dropped 4 bases and J dropped 3; count of bases not matched to a gene: 3. CDR1 DFQATT and CDR2 SNEGSKA come from the germline V gene (reference sequence). This CDR3 region has 14 residues. The DNA for the CDR3 is TGCAGTGCTATCGGACTAGCGGTCTACAATGAGCAGTTCTTC. This encodes CSAIGLAVYNEQFF.

The chain recombines TRBV7-9 with TRBJ2-7; D gene uncertain. V was clipped by 1 base and J by 2 bases, with 6 bases between them. Per the germline V gene, CDR1 is SEHNR and CDR2 is FQNEAQ (reference sequence). This CDR3 has 13 residues. CDR3 DNA: TGTGCCAGCAGCTTAGGTTACACCTACGAGCAGTACTTC. Protein: CASSLGYTYEQYF.

V and J are TRBV2 and TRBJ2-3; 10 bases are shared with TRBD2. From germline, CDR1 is SNHLY and CDR2 FYNNEI. CDR3 length: 15 residues. Trimming cost V 7 bases and J 2 bases; bases outside gene matches: 6. CDR3 in amino acids: CASNQLAGPTDTQYF. CDR3 nucleotides: TGTGCCAGCAATCAACTAGCGGGGCCCACAGATACGCAGTATTTT.

About this clonotype itself: One end of the junction fails to match germline, which may point to a read error. The rearrangement links TRBV5-1 to TRBJ1-1; no clear D gene. The germline gives CDR1 SGHRS, CDR2 YFSETQ. This CDR3 is 18 amino acids long. The DNA for the CDR3 is TGCGCCGGCAGCTCCCTTGGCGTGGGCTCGGCAATGAACACTGAAGCTTTCTTT. This encodes CAGSSLGVGSAMNTEAFF. The full variable domain, its missing parts supplied by reference TRBV5-1 and TRBJ1-1, is KAGVTQTPRYLIKTRGQQVTLSCSPISGHRSVSWYQQTPGQGLQFLFEYFSETQRNKGNFPGRFSGRQFSNSRSEMNVSTLELGDSALYLCAGSSLGVGSAMNTEAFFGQGTRLTVV.

The chain recombines TRBV6-1 with TRBJ1-2; no clear D. The germline CDR1 and CDR2 sequences are MNHNS and SASEGT. The ends were cut back, 4 bases at V and 2 bases at J, with 11 bases in the middle. This CDR3 contains 14 residues. Here the CDR3 DNA reads TGTGCCAGCAGTGCGACACGACCGAACTATGGCTACACCTTC. Protein sequence: CASSATRPNYGYTF.

This clonotype appeared many times. The CDR3 sequence is CASSPPSSTGELFF. The CDR3 region has the DNA TGTGCCAGCTCACCACCGAGCAGCACCGGGGAGCTGTTTTTT. This chain joins TRBV18 and TRBJ2-2; D is ambiguous. Trimming cost V 0 bases and J 4 bases, with 6 bases left between them. The germline gives CDR1 KGHSH, CDR2 LQKENI. The CDR3 sequence is 14 residues long.

The V gene is TRBV3-1, the J gene TRBJ2-7; D remains unclear. The ends were cut back, 2 bases at V and 0 bases at J, with 26 bases in the middle. CDR3 length: 20 amino acids. The germline gives CDR1 LGHDT, CDR2 YNNKEL (reference sequence). The CDR3: CASSQYSFFSSEPYSYEQYF. CDR3 DNA sequence: TGTGCCAGCAGCCAATATAGTTTTTTTAGTTCAGAACCTTACTCCTACGAGCAGTACTTC.

At least ten counts were recorded for this clonotype. The chain combines TRBV6-1 with TRBJ2-3; TRBD1 matches 7 bases. The CDR3 runs to 17 residues. CDR1 is MNHNS and CDR2 is SASEGT in the germline V gene. The V gene end was trimmed by 5 bases and the J gene end by 3 bases; junction bases not matched to a gene: 14. In DNA form, the CDR3 reads TGTGCCAGCAGTCGTCGGACAGGAAGGGGCCAAACAGATACGCAGTATTTT. It is translated as CASSRRTGRGQTDTQYF.

The sample holds a few counts of this clonotype. The J gene is TRBJ1-5, the V gene TRBV28; no clear D. The CDR3 runs 11 residues. Trimming took off 4 bases at V and 6 bases at J, with 4 bases between the two ends. Per the germline V gene, CDR1 is MDHEN and CDR2 is SYDVKM. CDR3 protein: CASSSSQPQHF. The CDR3 DNA sequence: TGTGCCAGCAGTTCCAGTCAGCCCCAGCATTTT.

V is TRBV12-3 or TRBV12-4 and J is TRBJ2-2; 7 bases match TRBD2. CDR3 size: 16 residues. Trimming cost V 2 bases and J 1 base; bases outside gene matches: 4. Here the CDR3 DNA reads TGTGCCAGCAGTTTAAGGGGCGGGGGGAACACCGGGGAGCTGTTTTTT. This encodes CASSLRGGGNTGELFF.

This chain joins TRBV3-1 and TRBJ2-5; 11 bases agree with TRBD2. V was pared by 0 bases and J by 5 bases, with 8 bases of the junction left unmatched. This CDR3 is built from 17 residues. Germline V gene data show CDR1 as LGHDT and CDR2 as YNNKEL (reference sequence). The CDR3 sequence: CASSQDTLAGGRETQYF. The CDR3 nucleotides read TGTGCCAGCAGCCAAGATACCCTAGCGGGGGGTAGGGAGACCCAGTACTTC.

Only a few counts were recorded for this clonotype. The rearrangement uses TRBV6-2 or TRBV6-3 and TRBJ2-1, with 12 bases aligning to TRBD2. CDR3 size: 16 residues. Germline-derived CDR1 and CDR2 are MNHEY and SVGEGT. V was pared by 7 bases and J by 3 bases, with 7 bases of the junction left unmatched. This chain's CDR3 is CASKLAGGISYNEQFF. CDR3 coding DNA: TGTGCCAGCAAACTAGCGGGGGGCATCAGCTACAATGAGCAGTTCTTC.

The CDR3 loop is CASSLPSGMGGAMNTEAFF. The DNA for the CDR3 is TGTGCCAGCAGCTTACCCTCCGGGATGGGGGGGGCTATGAACACTGAAGCTTTCTTT. The rearrangement links TRBV7-6 to TRBJ1-1, with D tentatively TRBD1 (6 bases). The CDR3 contains 19 residues. V was shortened by 2 bases and J by 0 bases, with 22 bases between the two germline ends. Germline V gene lookup returns CDR1 SGHVS and CDR2 FNYEAQ.

There are many counts of this clonotype. The chain couples TRBV27 to TRBJ1-1; D uncertain. Germline loops: CDR1 MNHEY, CDR2 SMNVEV (reference sequence). The CDR3 covers 14 residues. V shed 5 bases and J shed 5 bases, with 15 bases lying between them. The CDR3 loop is CASSLAAGRTEAFF. The CDR3 region has the DNA TGTGCCAGCAGTCTCGCCGCGGGGAGGACTGAAGCTTTCTTT.

This chain uses TRBV6-6 with TRBJ2-7; D remains unclear. This CDR3 is built from 16 residues. Trimming shortened V by 0 bases and J by 2 bases, and 14 bases separated the two germline ends. Germline V gene sequence: CDR1 MNHNY, CDR2 SVGAGI (reference sequence). The CDR3 coding sequence is TGTGCCAGCAGTTACTCGATGTCTAGGGCAGCCTACGAGCAGTACTTC. Translated: CASSYSMSRAAYEQYF.

The J gene is TRBJ1-2, the V gene TRBV3-1, with no clear D. V lost 1 base, J lost 6 bases, and 12 bases lay in between. The CDR3 runs 14 residues. Germline V CDR1 and CDR2: LGHDT, YNNKEL (reference sequence). CDR3 loop: CASSQAQIPDGYTF. In DNA form, the CDR3 reads TGTGCCAGCAGCCAAGCTCAGATCCCAGATGGCTACACCTTC.

The genes are TRBV4-3 and TRBJ1-2; the D is unclear. The CDR3 runs 15 residues. V was trimmed by 5 bases and J by 2 bases, leaving 15 bases between them. Looked up from germline, CDR1 is LGHNA and CDR2 is YSLEER. The CDR3 loop is CASSYGSLTNYGYTF. The CDR3 DNA reads TGCGCCAGCAGCTACGGAAGTTTAACCAACTATGGCTACACCTTC.

The chain has TRBV10-3 and TRBJ2-2; 9 nucleotides match TRBD1. After removal of 0 bases from V and 6 bases from J, the junction contained 8 bases not matched to a gene. This CDR3 region has 17 residues. Germline V gene sequence: CDR1 ENHRY, CDR2 SYGVKD. CDR3 residues: CAISESTPRDRAGELFF. Here the CDR3 DNA reads TGTGCCATCAGTGAGTCCACCCCGCGGGACAGGGCCGGGGAGCTGTTTTTT.

The V call is TRBV12-3 or TRBV12-4, the J call TRBJ2-1, with TRBD2 as a possible D gene (5 bases). The CDR3 is 15 amino acids. The V end lost 3 bases, the J end lost 2 bases, and 11 bases lay between the germline ends. CDR3 nucleotide sequence: TGTGCCAGCAGTTTTGGGCTAGCCGCCTACAATGAGCAGTTCTTC. Amino acids: CASSFGLAAYNEQFF.

The gene calls are TRBV2 and TRBJ1-6; 8 positions agree with TRBD1. Losses at the gene ends were 1 base for V and 9 bases for J; bases not matched to a gene: 5. The CDR3 loop spans 15 amino acids. From germline, CDR1 is SNHLY and CDR2 FYNNEI. The CDR3 sequence: CASSEERTGRSPLHF. The DNA for the CDR3 is TGTGCCAGCAGTGAAGAAAGGACAGGGCGTTCACCCCTCCACTTT.

The rearrangement uses TRBV6-2 or TRBV6-3 and TRBJ1-2, with D possibly matching TRBD1 (5 bases). CDR3 length equals 15 residues. Germline V gives CDR1 MNHEY, CDR2 SVGEGT. Trimming took 4 bases from V and 3 from J, leaving 15 bases between them. The CDR3 loop reads CASSSPTGGHYGYTF. CDR3 DNA: TGTGCCAGCAGTTCCCCCACGGGGGGACACTATGGCTACACCTTC.